This T cell receptor beta chain is drawn from a study of T-cell reconstitution after alpha-beta-depleted transplantation in children. Study observations and caveats: Expanded graft clones numbering several hundred reportedly gave rise to alpha-beta T cells about two months after transplant. Hyperexpanded clones declined; after one year, newly produced T cells mostly supplied diversity. Recipient T cells and thymic progenitors that survived gave rise to the high TCRbeta diversity observed at day 60 in some patients.

This clonotype was seen repeatedly, ten times or more. The antigen is unknown. V was pared by 0 bases and J by 4 bases, with 3 bases between. CDR3 length: 12 residues. Germline V gives CDR1 SGHNT, CDR2 YYREEE (reference sequence). This sample's TCRbeta library carried unique molecular identifier barcodes. One entry per CDR3 protein, called by TCRdb with MiXCR from the PCR reads. The sample shows some 300,000 distinct CDR3 sequences, around 10% of them seen only once. The sequences come from PBMCs, collected before TCRalphabeta/CD19-depleted stem cell transplant. The TCR originated in a boy less than two years old with acute myeloid leukemia, due to receive a stem cell transplant. The chain links TRBV5-4 to TRBJ2-3; D not resolved. The CDR3 spells CASSLEPDTQYF. The DNA for the CDR3 is TGTGCCAGCAGCTTGGAACCAGATACGCAGTATTTT.